This T cell receptor (beta chain) is drawn from a study of cytomegalovirus exposure and HLA in healthy donors. This clone was seen once. The antigen is undetermined. The CDR3 extends over 12 amino acids. V shed 6 bases, J shed 5 bases, and the junction held 2 bases outside the gene matches. Germline CDR1 MNHEY, CDR2 SVGAGI. Study outcomes and limitations: Near-uniform donor sequencing depth was presumed by presence/absence analyses. In a later analysis, most CMV-associated TCR beta chains appeared HLA-restricted. Reportedly, HLA-A and HLA-B alleles of most subjects were accurately predicted from TCR beta.

Healthy people donating bone marrow made up the donors. A multiplex PCR was run with 60 Vbeta primers and 13 Jbeta primers. The method was immunoSEQ multiplex PCR; TCRdb's version includes in-frame clones alone and lacks a portion of them. The profile shows some 120,000 clones, about 66% of them singletons. The receptor was isolated from a man aged 25-45 years in good health and CMV-seropositive. The rearrangement links TRBV6-5 to TRBJ2-3; 7 nucleotides match TRBD1. Sequenced: PBMCs. CDR3 nucleotide sequence: TGTGCCAGCAGCGCAGGGGGAGATACGCAGTATTTT. Its translation is CASSAGGDTQYF.